These T cell receptor beta chains were read from a single sample in a study of T cells in Graves' hyperthyroidism and ophthalmopathy. TCRdb fed the multiplex PCR reads into MiXCR, producing one record per CDR3 protein. This sample has approximately 720,000 distinct CDR3 sequences; under 20% occur once, and the top ten carry roughly 17%. Material: blood. These receptors were taken from a woman aged 50 to 60 with Graves' hyperthyroidism that later progressed to Graves' ophthalmopathy. CDR3s include the opening cysteine and the closing phenylalanine or tryptophan. The D gene is left open where the match is weak. Clone size is not always given. Where it is, it says once, few, many or a class for expanded clones.

v_gene	j_gene	abundance	d_gene	CDR3nt	CDR3aa
TRBV5-1	TRBJ2-5	many	TRBD1	TGCGCCAGCAGCTTGGAGTTTCCCGCCGGGACAGGGACCCCAACGACCCAGTACTTC	CASSLEFPAGTGTPTTQYF
TRBV15	TRBJ2-3	NA	NA	TGTGCCACCAGCAGAGCAACAGGGTTTATTTCAGATACGCAGTATTTT	CATSRATGFISDTQYF
TRBV7-8	TRBJ1-1	many	NA	TGTGCCAGCAGCGCGGGACCTAGGAGCACTGAAGCTTTCTTT	CASSAGPRSTEAFF
TRBV2	TRBJ1-2	NA	TRBD1	TGTGCCGGCAGACAGGGGGCAGAGCAGAATGGCTACACCTTC	CAGRQGAEQNGYTF
TRBV7-8	TRBJ1-5	NA	NA	TGTGCCAGCTCGGCAGGGAGAAATCAGCCCCAGCATTTT	CASSAGRNQPQHF
TRBV5-6	TRBJ1-2	few	NA	TGTGCCAGCAGCTCTACCCGAGCCGGGACGGCGCTCTATGGCTACACCTTC	CASSSTRAGTALYGYTF
TRBV27	TRBJ2-1	few	TRBD2	TGTGCCAGCAGTTTGGGGGATCTAGCGGGGATATTAAATGAGCAGTTCTTC	CASSLGDLAGILNEQFF
TRBV12-3/TRBV12-4	TRBJ2-7	many	TRBD1	TGTGCCAGCAGTTCTATTGGGACAGGCTACGAGCAGTACTTC	CASSSIGTGYEQYF
TRBV6-1	TRBJ1-2	few	TRBD1	TGTGCCAGCAGGGGGACAGGGGAATACTATGGCTACACCTTC	CASRGTGEYYGYTF
TRBV7-3	TRBJ2-1	few	TRBD2	TGTGCCAGCAGCTGGGGACTAGCGGGGCCGTACAATGAGCAGTTCTTC	CASSWGLAGPYNEQFF
TRBV2	TRBJ2-7	many	NA	TGTGCCAGCAGTGAAACCCGGGGCGGCGAGCAGTACTTC	CASSETRGGEQYF
TRBV3-1	TRBJ1-5	many	NA	TGTGCCAGCAGCCGAAATCCACAGGGAGATCAGCCCCAGCATTTT	CASSRNPQGDQPQHF
TRBV5-1	TRBJ1-1	many	NA	TGCGCCAGCAGCTTGGGTAATGAAGCTTTCTTT	CASSLGNEAFF
TRBV12-5	TRBJ2-1	few	TRBD1	TGTGCTAGTGGTTTGGATGGGACAGGATATTACAATGAGCAGTTCTTC	CASGLDGTGYYNEQFF
TRBV5-1	TRBJ1-1	few	NA	TGCGCCAGCAGCTTTTCCGGGACTGTGAACACTGAAGCTTTCTTT	CASSFSGTVNTEAFF
TRBV19	TRBJ2-1	NA	TRBD2	TGTGCCAGTAGTATGGAACTAGCGGGGCCCAATGAGCAGTTCTTC	CASSMELAGPNEQFF
TRBV12-3/TRBV12-4	TRBJ1-2	many	NA	TGTGCCAGCAGTGGTCAGGGACAAGGCGGATTTGGCTACACCTTC	CASSGQGQGGFGYTF
TRBV28	TRBJ2-7	few	TRBD2	TGTGCCAGCGGGACCCGACAGGGCCAGGGACTAGCGGGAGGGACCTACGAGCAGTACTTC	CASGTRQGQGLAGGTYEQYF
TRBV6-1	TRBJ2-1	many	TRBD2	TGTGCCAGCAGCAGGGAAGGTAGCGGGGGTTTCAATGAGCAGTTCTTC	CASSREGSGGFNEQFF
TRBV5-4	TRBJ2-2	NA	TRBD1	TGTGCCAGCAGCTTACCGACAGGGTACACCGGGGAGCTGTTTTTT	CASSLPTGYTGELFF
TRBV30	TRBJ1-4	many	NA	TGTGCCTGGAGTGGAACAGCCTTTAATGAAAAACTGTTTTTT	CAWSGTAFNEKLFF
TRBV13	TRBJ1-4	NA	NA	TGTGCCAGCAGCCCAGGGAGGGAAAAACTGTTTTTT	CASSPGREKLFF
TRBV4-1	TRBJ2-4	NA	NA	TGCGCCAGCAGCCAAGAGGGGGGAAACATTCAGTACTTC	CASSQEGGNIQYF
TRBV6-1	TRBJ1-2	NA	TRBD1	TGTGCCAGCACTATGACAGGGGTTCTTGGCTACACCTTC	CASTMTGVLGYTF
TRBV10-1	TRBJ2-3	NA	NA	TGCGCCAGCAGTGGAGTACTAGGCACAGATACGCAGTATTTT	CASSGVLGTDTQYF
TRBV5-5	TRBJ2-3	many	NA	TGTGCCAGCAGCCGGACACTCGAGGTGGATACGCAGTATTTT	CASSRTLEVDTQYF
TRBV2	TRBJ2-7	many	TRBD1	TGTGCCAGCAGTGATCCCCGGACAGGGGCCTACGAGCAGTACTTC	CASSDPRTGAYEQYF
TRBV19	TRBJ1-2	NA	TRBD1	TGTGCCAGTAGTAAAGGGGACAGGCGGTATGGCTACACCTTC	CASSKGDRRYGYTF
TRBV6-1	TRBJ1-4	NA	TRBD1	TGTGCCAGCAGTGGGGGCAGGGGGCTCGGTGAAAAACTGTTTTTT	CASSGGRGLGEKLFF
TRBV11-2	TRBJ1-5	many	TRBD1	TGTGCCAGCAGCTTAGACTCAGGGGGTAATCAGCCCCAGCATTTT	CASSLDSGGNQPQHF
TRBV20-1	TRBJ1-5	few	NA	TGCAGTGCAGTATACAATCAGCCCCAGCATTTT	CSAVYNQPQHF
TRBV12-3/TRBV12-4	TRBJ1-5	many	NA	TGTGCCAGCAGTTCCGGGGGCTTCAATCAGCCCCAGCATTTT	CASSSGGFNQPQHF
TRBV6-1	TRBJ1-2	NA	TRBD1	TGTGCCAGCAGAACCGGGACAGCTTATGGCTACACCTTC	CASRTGTAYGYTF
TRBV15	TRBJ2-5	many	TRBD1	TGTGCCACCAGCAGAGATAGTGGACAGGGTTTGGAGACCCAGTACTTC	CATSRDSGQGLETQYF
TRBV6-1	TRBJ1-1	NA	NA	TGTGCCAGCAGTGATCCAGGGTCCGTGAACACTGAAGCTTTCTTT	CASSDPGSVNTEAFF
TRBV12-3/TRBV12-4	TRBJ1-2	many	NA	TGTGCCAGCAGTCCCTCCGGGACCCAAACCAACTATGGCTACACCTTC	CASSPSGTQTNYGYTF
TRBV7-9	TRBJ2-5	few	TRBD2	TGTGCCAGCAGCCTATTTCTCGGGGGGGAGACCCAGTACTTC	CASSLFLGGETQYF
TRBV20-1	TRBJ1-2	once	TRBD1	TGCAGTGCTAGCGGGACAGGGGGCGCGGGGAACTATGGCTACACCTTC	CSASGTGGAGNYGYTF
TRBV7-8	TRBJ1-6	NA	NA	TGTGCCAGCAGCTCCCAGGCGTGGGGTAGGGGCCCCTATAATTCACCCCTCCACTTT	CASSSQAWGRGPYNSPLHF
TRBV5-1	TRBJ1-3	few	NA	TGCGCCAGCAGCTTGTCTGGGAGCTCTGGAAACACCATATATTTT	CASSLSGSSGNTIYF
TRBV5-1	TRBJ2-1	many	NA	TGCGCCAGCAGCTTGGGGCAGGGAGTTAATGAGCAGTTCTTC	CASSLGQGVNEQFF
TRBV10-2	TRBJ2-5	NA	NA	TGCGCCAGCAGTGAGTTAGGGGGAGAGACCCAGTACTTC	CASSELGGETQYF
TRBV5-4	TRBJ1-2	NA	TRBD1	TGTGCCAGCAGCCCGCCGGAGGGGGCGTATGGCTACACCTTC	CASSPPEGAYGYTF
TRBV4-1	TRBJ1-5	NA	NA	TGCGCCAGCAGCCAAGATCCAGGGCGTTTTCAGCCCCAGCATTTT	CASSQDPGRFQPQHF
TRBV5-4	TRBJ2-1	few	TRBD2	TGTGCCAGCAGCTTGGATACGGGGGGGGGTATGAATGAGCAGTTCTTC	CASSLDTGGGMNEQFF
TRBV7-9	TRBJ2-1	few	TRBD2	TGTGCCAGCAGCTTAGTTTTTGGGAGACTAGCGGGGCGTGGGAATGAGCAGTTCTTC	CASSLVFGRLAGRGNEQFF
TRBV6-5	TRBJ2-3	NA	NA	TGTGCCAGCAGTTACATGGGGAAGGCAGATACGCAGTATTTT	CASSYMGKADTQYF
TRBV6-1	TRBJ1-2	NA	TRBD1	TGTGCCAGCAGTGAAGTAGGACAGGGGAGTGGCTACACCTTC	CASSEVGQGSGYTF
TRBV30	TRBJ1-3	NA	NA	TGTGCCTGGAGTGTACCAGGGGCAGTTGGAAACACCATATATTTT	CAWSVPGAVGNTIYF
TRBV20-1	TRBJ2-2	NA	NA	TGCAGTGCTACCAAAGGGGACTGGCGGGCCCCCGGGGAGCTGTTTTTT	CSATKGDWRAPGELFF
TRBV4-1	TRBJ2-5	NA	TRBD2	TGCGCCAGCAGCCAAGCGGGCTTGGTGGCAGCGGGGGAGACCCAGTACTTC	CASSQAGLVAAGETQYF
TRBV6-1	TRBJ1-1	many	NA	TGTGCCAGTAGAGGGGGTCGCACTGAAGCTTTCTTT	CASRGGRTEAFF
TRBV20-1	TRBJ1-1	few	TRBD1	TGCAGTGGGGGACAGACAGGGGGTAATACTGAAGCTTTCTTT	CSGGQTGGNTEAFF
TRBV12-5	TRBJ1-1	NA	NA	TGTGCTAGTGGTTTGGAGGGGGGCATGACTTTCTTT	CASGLEGGMTFF
TRBV4-1	TRBJ2-7	many	NA	TGCGCCAGCAGCCAAGGTATCCCGGGCTACGAGCAGTACTTC	CASSQGIPGYEQYF